The 22 T cell receptor beta chains below all came from one sample that was sequenced in a study of blood T cell repertoires in COVID-19. Sequencing used immunoSEQ multiplex PCR; TCRdb keeps in-frame clones, though not all of them. The repertoire consists of approximately 140,000 clones, with around 87% occurring once and the leading ten covering more than 1%. The sequencing input was PBMCs or T cells enriched from blood (not recorded which). These receptors were taken from a woman in her twenties or thirties with acute COVID-19.

This clone was picked up one time. This chain joins TRBV28 and TRBJ1-6; no clear D. Trimming removed 5 bases from V and 0 bases from J, with 11 bases in between. The CDR3 loop spans 16 amino acids. The germline V gene has CDR1 MDHEN and CDR2 SYDVKM. CDR3 sequence reads: CASSAPIGSYNSPLHF. Here the CDR3 DNA reads TGTGCCAGCAGTGCCCCAATCGGCTCCTATAATTCACCCCTCCACTTT.

J is TRBJ2-1 and V is TRBV5-1; 8 nucleotides agree with TRBD1. The trim removed 4 bases at V and 7 bases at J, leaving 4 bases unmatched. This CDR3 comprises 13 residues. Germline V gene sequence: CDR1 SGHRS, CDR2 YFSETQ. The CDR3 bases are TGCGCCAGCAGCCCAGGGGGCGCGAATGAGCAGTTCTTC. Translation: CASSPGGANEQFF. The variable domain in full, with the rest retrieved from reference TRBV5-1 and TRBJ2-1, is KAGVTQTPRYLIKTRGQQVTLSCSPISGHRSVSWYQQTPGQGLQFLFEYFSETQRNKGNFPGRFSGRQFSNSRSEMNVSTLELGDSALYLCASSPGGANEQFFGPGTRLTVL.

The genes are TRBV15 and TRBJ1-1, with a tentative D call TRBD1 (6 bases). Germline CDR1 and CDR2: LNHNV and YYDKDF (reference sequence). The CDR3 sequence is 14 residues long. The germline V and J ends were trimmed by 0 bases and 6 bases, with 11 bases remaining between them. The CDR3 spells CATSRDQGLAEAFF. CDR3 DNA sequence: TGTGCCACCAGCAGAGATCAGGGGCTGGCTGAAGCTTTCTTT.

This clone was seen only a few times. This chain uses TRBV6-2 or TRBV6-3 with TRBJ2-5; 10 bases are shared with TRBD2. Germline V CDR1 and CDR2: MNHEY, SVGEGT. V dropped 2 bases and J dropped 4; count of bases not matched to a gene: 1. The CDR3 spans 14 residues. This CDR3 reads CASSYGTSVETQYF. The DNA of the CDR3 is TGTGCCAGCAGTTACGGGACTAGCGTAGAGACCCAGTACTTC.

This chain connects TRBV7-8 to TRBJ1-1, with D maybe TRBD1 (6 bases). Trimming stripped 3 bases from V and 6 bases from J, with 14 bases between. CDR1 SGHVS and CDR2 FQNEAQ come from the germline V gene. The CDR3 totals 14 residues. This CDR3 is CASSFFPGAPEAFF. CDR3 bases: TGTGCCAGCAGCTTTTTCCCAGGGGCCCCTGAAGCTTTCTTT.

The rearrangement joins TRBV7-2 to TRBJ2-2, with D uncertain. The CDR3 length is 13 residues. From germline, CDR1 is SGHTA and CDR2 FQGNSA. V was shortened by 5 bases and J by 2 bases, with 6 bases between the two germline ends. The CDR3: CASSKTNTGELFF. In DNA, the CDR3 is TGTGCCAGCAGCAAAACAAACACCGGGGAGCTGTTTTTT.

The CDR3 DNA reads as TGCGCCAGCAGTTCAGGGGCGACTTATGGCTACACCTTC. Translated: CASSSGATYGYTF. This chain links TRBV5-1 with TRBJ1-2, with D possibly being TRBD1 (6 bases). CDR3 length equals 13 residues. V was pared by 5 bases and J by 5 bases, with 13 bases between. The germline V gene encodes CDR1 SGHRS and CDR2 YFSETQ. Using reference TRBV5-1 and TRBJ1-2 for the parts outside the CDR3, the full variable domain is KAGVTQTPRYLIKTRGQQVTLSCSPISGHRSVSWYQQTPGQGLQFLFEYFSETQRNKGNFPGRFSGRQFSNSRSEMNVSTLELGDSALYLCASSSGATYGYTFGSGTRLTVV.

The chain is built from TRBV5-1 and TRBJ2-7, with 7 bases matching TRBD2. With 2 bases clipped from V and 1 base from J, the junction kept 6 bases outside the gene matches. Germline loops: CDR1 SGHRS, CDR2 YFSETQ. This CDR3 has 15 residues. The CDR3 protein is CASSFVAGDSYEQYF. The CDR3 DNA reads as TGCGCCAGCAGCTTTGTGGCGGGAGATTCCTACGAGCAGTACTTC.

The chain couples TRBV7-2 to TRBJ2-1, with TRBD2 identical over 10 bases. Germline CDR1 and CDR2: SGHTA and FQGNSA. CDR3 length: 16 residues. The V and J ends lost 4 bases and 3 bases, in that order; junction bases with no gene match: 6. CDR3: CASSSLAGGLYNEQFF. The CDR3 DNA is TGTGCCAGCAGCTCCTTAGCGGGAGGTCTCTACAATGAGCAGTTCTTC.

V and J are TRBV12-5 and TRBJ1-4; D gene ambiguous. Germline V lookup: CDR1 LGHNT, CDR2 FRNRAP. This CDR3 comprises 12 residues. The V gene lost 0 bases and the J gene lost 7 bases, with 3 bases spanning the gap. CDR3 bases: TGTGCTAGTGGTTTGGTCCGTGAAAAACTGTTTTTT. Its translation is CASGLVREKLFF.

The chain has TRBV13 and TRBJ1-5; the D is unclear. The CDR3 runs to 12 residues. The germline V and J ends were trimmed by 3 bases and 5 bases, with 5 bases remaining between them. The germline V gene encodes CDR1 PRHDT and CDR2 FYEKMQ (reference sequence). The CDR3 region has the DNA TGTGCCAGCAGCTTCGGGGATCAGCCCCAGCATTTT. Encoded protein: CASSFGDQPQHF.

The chain employs TRBV18 and TRBJ2-7, with 8 nucleotides matching TRBD2. Losses at the gene ends were 4 bases for V and 4 bases for J; bases not matched to a gene: 3. The CDR3 is 13 residues long. The V gene's germline CDR1 is KGHSH and CDR2 LQKENI. CDR3 DNA sequence: TGTGCCAGCTCACGGGGACTAGAGTACGAGCAGTACTTC. Its translation: CASSRGLEYEQYF.

This clone has more than one count but fewer than ten. The rearrangement uses TRBV27 and TRBJ1-4; TRBD1 is a possible D gene (5 bases). CDR1 MNHEY and CDR2 SMNVEV come from the germline V gene (reference sequence). With 9 bases removed from V and 3 bases from J, the gap between germline ends came to 14 bases. This CDR3 comprises 14 residues. CDR3 residues: CASRVGGANEKLFF. The CDR3 nucleotides read TGTGCCAGTCGGGTGGGGGGGGCTAATGAAAAACTGTTTTTT.

This clone was counted a single time. The genes are TRBV30 and TRBJ1-1; possibly TRBD1 for D (6 bases). Trimming left V 4 bases short and J 4 bases short, with 13 bases between. The CDR3 loop spans 13 amino acids. CDR1 is GTSNPN and CDR2 is SVGIG in the germline V gene (reference sequence). DNA of the CDR3: TGTGCCTGGATGAACAGGGCGGGCACTGAAGCTTTCTTT. Its protein is CAWMNRAGTEAFF.

The rearrangement uses TRBV9 and TRBJ2-5, with 15 bases identical to TRBD2. The CDR3 runs to 16 residues. V lost 7 bases to trimming and J lost 5 bases; unmatched junction nucleotides: 9. In germline, CDR1 is SGDLS, CDR2 YYNGEE. CDR3: CASGPGLAGGGETQYF. The CDR3 nucleotides read TGTGCCAGCGGACCGGGACTAGCGGGAGGTGGGGAGACCCAGTACTTC.

The genes are TRBV3-1 (or the pseudogene TRBV3-2) and TRBJ2-1; 8 bases fit TRBD2. The germline gives CDR1 LGHDT, CDR2 YNNKEL (reference sequence). CDR3 length: 15 amino acids. The V segment lost 3 bases and the J segment 7 bases; nucleotides outside the gene matches: 8. This CDR3 is CASSHRTSGWNEQFF. CDR3 DNA: TGTGCCAGCAGCCACAGAACTAGCGGTTGGAATGAGCAGTTCTTC.

The V gene is TRBV28, the J gene TRBJ2-7; the D gene is possibly TRBD1 (6 bases). CDR3 size: 14 residues. The V gene lost 8 bases and the J gene lost 0 bases, with 14 bases spanning the gap. The germline V gene encodes CDR1 MDHEN and CDR2 SYDVKM. CDR3 nucleotide sequence: TGTGCCAGCGTCGGACAGATTTCCTCCTACGAGCAGTACTTC. This sequence encodes CASVGQISSYEQYF. Full variable domain (outside the CDR3, taken from reference TRBV28 and TRBJ2-7): DVKVTQSSRYLVKRTGEKVFLECVQDMDHENMFWYRQDPGLGLRLIYFSYDVKMKEKGDIPEGYSVSREKKERFSLILESASTNQTSMYLCASVGQISSYEQYFGPGTRLTVT.

The chain couples TRBV9 to TRBJ2-3; a possible D gene is TRBD2 (5 bases). Trimming took off 0 bases at V and 3 bases at J, with 8 bases between the two ends. Germline loops: CDR1 SGDLS, CDR2 YYNGEE. The CDR3 extends over 14 amino acids. Written as DNA, the CDR3 is TGTGCCAGCAGCGTAGCCCCGGGAACAGATACGCAGTATTTT. It encodes CASSVAPGTDTQYF.

A few counts support this clone. V gene TRBV7-3 combines with J gene TRBJ2-2; 7 bases are a match to TRBD1. CDR1 and CDR2 from the germline V gene are SGHTA and FQGTGA. V shed 4 bases and J 2 bases; nucleotides not matched to a gene: 4. The CDR3 extends over 15 amino acids. CDR3 bases: TGTGCCAGCAGCTCAACAGGGGATAACACCGGGGAGCTGTTTTTT. Its protein product is CASSSTGDNTGELFF.

The CDR3, as DNA: TGTGCCAGCAGTCCCGACTGGTCCTACGAGCAGTACTTC. This encodes CASSPDWSYEQYF. The rearrangement joins TRBV28 to TRBJ2-7; no clear D. The CDR3 loop spans 13 amino acids. V lost 5 bases and J lost 1, with 9 bases in between. Germline CDR1 reads MDHEN; CDR2 reads SYDVKM. The full variable domain, in which reference TRBV28 and TRBJ2-7 provide the parts outside the CDR3, is DVKVTQSSRYLVKRTGEKVFLECVQDMDHENMFWYRQDPGLGLRLIYFSYDVKMKEKGDIPEGYSVSREKKERFSLILESASTNQTSMYLCASSPDWSYEQYFGPGTRLTVT.

The chain has TRBV18 and TRBJ2-1, with TRBD2 matching over 11 bases. The CDR3 contains 16 residues. V shed 3 bases, J shed 5 bases, and the junction held 6 bases outside the gene matches. CDR1 KGHSH and CDR2 LQKENI come from the germline V gene. CDR3 DNA: TGTGCCAGCTCACCTCCGACTAGCGGGAATAACAATGAGCAGTTCTTC. This sequence encodes CASSPPTSGNNNEQFF.

The V gene is TRBV29-1, the J gene TRBJ2-7, with 8 bases fitting TRBD1. The CDR3 is made up of 14 amino acids. Germline CDR1 reads SQVTM; CDR2 reads ANQGSEA. The V and J ends lost 3 bases and 3 bases, in that order; junction bases with no gene match: 7. The CDR3 region is CSVDPGTGNYEQYF. CDR3 coding DNA: TGCAGCGTTGATCCCGGGACAGGCAACTACGAGCAGTACTTC.